There are a few counts of the clone carrying this T cell receptor beta chain. Its cognate antigen is unknown. The data were taken from a study of response to subunit inactivated influenza vaccine. Germline lookup yields CDR1 LGHNA and CDR2 YSLEER. V lost 2 bases to trimming and J lost 0 bases, with 9 bases between them. CDR3 length: 15 residues. TCRdb analysed the RT-PCR reads with MiXCR anew, one entry per CDR3 protein. The sample holds about 700,000 distinct CDR3 sequences, around 13% seen once. General study points: Few additional T cells are recruited per seasonal influenza vaccination, authors suggested.

The sequence came from a man between 45 and 60 years old who received an inactivated influenza vaccine. This chain links TRBV4-3 with TRBJ2-3, with TRBD1 as a possible D gene (6 bases). The material sequenced was PBMCs from blood, taken 14 to 15 days before vaccination. In DNA, the CDR3 is TGCGCCAGCAGCCAATGGGGGCAGAGCACAGATACGCAGTATTTT. Its protein is CASSQWGQSTDTQYF.